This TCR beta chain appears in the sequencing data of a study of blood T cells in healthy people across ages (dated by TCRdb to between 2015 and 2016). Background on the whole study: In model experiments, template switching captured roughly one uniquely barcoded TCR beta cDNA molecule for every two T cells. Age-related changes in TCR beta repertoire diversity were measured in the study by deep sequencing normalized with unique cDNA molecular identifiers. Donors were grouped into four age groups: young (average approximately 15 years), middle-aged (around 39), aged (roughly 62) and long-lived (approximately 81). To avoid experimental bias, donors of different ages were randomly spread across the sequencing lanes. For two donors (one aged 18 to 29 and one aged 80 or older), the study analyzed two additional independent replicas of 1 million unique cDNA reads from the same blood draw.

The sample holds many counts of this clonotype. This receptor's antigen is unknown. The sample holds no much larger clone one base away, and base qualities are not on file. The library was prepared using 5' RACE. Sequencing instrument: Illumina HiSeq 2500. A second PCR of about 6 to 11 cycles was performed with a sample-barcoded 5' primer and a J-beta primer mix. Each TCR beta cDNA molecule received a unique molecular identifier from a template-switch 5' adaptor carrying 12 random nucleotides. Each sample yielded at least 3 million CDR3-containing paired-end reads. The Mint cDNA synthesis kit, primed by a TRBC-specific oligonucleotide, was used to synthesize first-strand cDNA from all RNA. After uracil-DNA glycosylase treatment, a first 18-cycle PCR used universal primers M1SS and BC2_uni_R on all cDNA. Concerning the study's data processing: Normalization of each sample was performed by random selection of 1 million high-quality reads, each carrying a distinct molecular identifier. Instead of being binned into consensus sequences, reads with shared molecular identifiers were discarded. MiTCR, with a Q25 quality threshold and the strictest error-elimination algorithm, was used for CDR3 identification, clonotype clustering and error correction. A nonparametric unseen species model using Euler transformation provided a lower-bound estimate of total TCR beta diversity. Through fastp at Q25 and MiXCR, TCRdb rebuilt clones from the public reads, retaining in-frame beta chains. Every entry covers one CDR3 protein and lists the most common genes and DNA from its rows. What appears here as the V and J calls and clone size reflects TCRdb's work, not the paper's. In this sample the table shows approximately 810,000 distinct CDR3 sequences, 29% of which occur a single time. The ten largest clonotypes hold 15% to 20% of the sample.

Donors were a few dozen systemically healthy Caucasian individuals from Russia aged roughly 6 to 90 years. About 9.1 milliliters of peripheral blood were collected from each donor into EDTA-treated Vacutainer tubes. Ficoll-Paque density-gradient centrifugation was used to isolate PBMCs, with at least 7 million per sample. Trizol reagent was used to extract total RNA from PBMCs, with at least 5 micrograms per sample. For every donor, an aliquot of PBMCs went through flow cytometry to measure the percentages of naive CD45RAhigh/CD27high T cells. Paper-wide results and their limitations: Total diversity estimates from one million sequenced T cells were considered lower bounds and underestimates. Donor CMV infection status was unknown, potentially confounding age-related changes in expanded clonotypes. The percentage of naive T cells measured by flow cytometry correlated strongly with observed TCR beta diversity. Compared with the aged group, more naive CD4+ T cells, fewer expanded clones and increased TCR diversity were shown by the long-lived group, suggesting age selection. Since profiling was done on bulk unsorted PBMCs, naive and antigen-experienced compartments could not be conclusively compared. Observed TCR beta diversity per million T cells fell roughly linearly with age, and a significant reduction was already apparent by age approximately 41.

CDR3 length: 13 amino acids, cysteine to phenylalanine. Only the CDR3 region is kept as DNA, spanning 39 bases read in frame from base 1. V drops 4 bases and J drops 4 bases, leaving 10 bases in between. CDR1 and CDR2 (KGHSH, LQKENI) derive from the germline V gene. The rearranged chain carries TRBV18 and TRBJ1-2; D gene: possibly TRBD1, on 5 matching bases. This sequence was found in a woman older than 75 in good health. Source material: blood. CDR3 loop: CASSQDNSYGYTF. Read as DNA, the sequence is TGTGCCAGCTCACAGGACAACTCCTATGGCTACACCTTC. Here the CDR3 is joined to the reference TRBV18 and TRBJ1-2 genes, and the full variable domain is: NAGVMQNPRHLVRRRGQEARLRCSPMKGHSHVYWYRQLPEEGLKFMVYLQKENIIDESGMPKERFSAEFPKEGPSILRIQQVVRGDSAAYFCASSQDNSYGYTFGSGTRLTVV.